The 26 T cell receptor beta chains below all came from one sample that was sequenced in a study of blood T cell repertoires in COVID-19. Sequencing used immunoSEQ multiplex PCR; TCRdb keeps in-frame clones, though not all of them. The table lists under 200,000 clones, roughly 80% of them singletons. Sequencing used peripheral blood. The source of these receptors is a man younger than 35 with active or convalescent COVID-19.

The J gene is TRBJ2-7, the V gene TRBV29-1; TRBD1 might be the D (5 bases). The germline gives CDR1 SQVTM, CDR2 ANQGSEA. V was cut by 4 bases and J by 4 bases, with 17 bases left in between. CDR3 length equals 14 residues. The CDR3 is CSVALGQGGYEQYF. CDR3 nucleotide sequence: TGCAGCGTTGCCCTAGGGCAGGGTGGTTACGAGCAGTACTTC.

This chain joins TRBV6-6 and TRBJ1-6; D might be TRBD1 (5 bases). CDR3 length: 13 residues. The V end lost 10 bases, the J end lost 4 bases, and 11 bases lay between the germline ends. CDR1 and CDR2 from the germline V gene are MNHNY and SVGAGI (reference sequence). As DNA, the CDR3 is TGTGCCACCCATGACAGTTATAATTCACCCCTCCACTTT. It is translated as CATHDSYNSPLHF.

The gene calls are TRBV19 and TRBJ1-2; the D gene is possibly TRBD1 (6 bases). The germline V and J ends were trimmed by 4 bases and 4 bases, with 16 bases remaining between them. The germline gives CDR1 LNHDA, CDR2 SQIVND (reference sequence). This CDR3 is built from 15 residues. The CDR3 reads CASSTHQGTLYGYTF. CDR3 in DNA: TGTGCCAGTAGTACCCACCAGGGGACCCTCTATGGCTACACCTTC.

CDR3 residues: CASSIDHAGGEETQYF. The DNA for the CDR3 is TGTGCCAGTAGTATAGATCACGCGGGAGGAGAAGAGACCCAGTACTTC. V is TRBV19 and J is TRBJ2-5, with 8 bases fitting TRBD2. V was clipped by 0 bases and J by 3 bases; unmatched bases: 6. This CDR3 spans 16 amino acids. Germline CDR1 LNHDA, CDR2 SQIVND (reference sequence).

The chain has TRBV27 and TRBJ2-1; TRBD2 aligns across 7 bases. The V and J ends lost 0 bases and 4 bases, in that order; junction bases with no gene match: 3. Germline CDR1 MNHEY, CDR2 SMNVEV (reference sequence). The CDR3 loop spans 15 amino acids. CDR3 nucleotide sequence: TGTGCCAGCAGTTTATCATACGGGAGGTACAATGAGCAGTTCTTC. Amino acid sequence: CASSLSYGRYNEQFF.

The rearrangement uses TRBV2 and TRBJ2-3, with D possibly matching TRBD2 (5 bases). Trimming removed 7 bases at V and 4 bases at J, with 15 bases between. The CDR3 is 14 residues long. The germline V gene has CDR1 SNHLY and CDR2 FYNNEI. CDR3 in DNA: TGTGCCAGCACCCAGCGGAATATTGCAGATACGCAGTATTTT. Its translation: CASTQRNIADTQYF.

The rearrangement uses TRBV14 and TRBJ2-7; D possibly corresponds to TRBD1 (7 bases). From germline, CDR1 is SGHDN and CDR2 FVKESK. The CDR3 has 13 amino acids. Deletions cut 4 bases from V and 6 bases from J, with 13 bases between. The CDR3 nucleotides are TGTGCCAGCAGCCGCGGGACAGCCCTCGAGCAGTACTTC. It is translated as CASSRGTALEQYF.

The rearrangement joins TRBV21-1 to TRBJ1-1; TRBD1, the table's D call, was not compared with the DNA. TRBV21-1 is termed a pseudogene. The CDR3 has 16 residues. The CDR3 nucleotides read TGTGCCAGCAGCAAACCCCGGACAGGGTGGAACACTGAAGCTTTCTTT. This encodes CASSKPRTGWNTEAFF.

The rearrangement joins TRBV18 to TRBJ2-3, with 7 positions matching TRBD1. Germline CDR1 and CDR2: KGHSH and LQKENI. V lost 4 bases to trimming and J lost 4 bases; unmatched junction nucleotides: 8. The CDR3 length is 15 residues. The CDR3 loop reads CASSLGRGSADTQYF. The CDR3 coding sequence is TGTGCCAGCTCACTCGGCAGGGGGTCGGCAGATACGCAGTATTTT.

V gene TRBV5-1 combines with J gene TRBJ2-3, with 11 bases aligning to TRBD2. The CDR3 contains 16 residues. Germline assignment: CDR1 SGHRS and CDR2 YFSETQ. Trimming cost V 0 bases and J 6 bases; bases outside gene matches: 6. The CDR3 DNA sequence: TGCGCCAGCAGCTTGGAGGTAGCGGGGGGGCCGGATACGCAGTATTTT. Its protein is CASSLEVAGGPDTQYF.

The chain links TRBV29-1 to TRBJ2-7; 15 nucleotides agree with TRBD2. The CDR3 loop spans 18 amino acids. V gave up 6 bases and J gave up 2 bases; unmatched junction bases: 14. Germline V gene data show CDR1 as SQVTM and CDR2 as ANQGSEA. CDR3 protein: CSVAGDWTSGRGPYEQYF. The CDR3 region has the DNA TGCAGCGTGGCTGGCGATTGGACTAGCGGGAGGGGTCCCTACGAGCAGTACTTC.

The chain joins TRBV7-2 to TRBJ1-6; D possibly corresponds to TRBD1 (6 bases). CDR3 length equals 18 residues. V shed 1 base and J shed 2 bases, with 15 bases lying between them. Germline CDR1 reads SGHTA; CDR2 reads FQGNSA. The CDR3 here is CASSLVWAGAPYNSPLHF. The CDR3 DNA is TGTGCCAGCAGCTTAGTTTGGGCAGGGGCCCCCTATAATTCACCCCTCCACTTT. The entire variable domain, with the rest obtained from reference TRBV7-2 and TRBJ1-6, is as follows: GAGVSQSPSNKVTEKGKDVELRCDPISGHTALYWYRQSLGQGLEFLIYFQGNSAPDKSGLPSDRFSAERTGGSVSTLTIQRTQQEDSAVYLCASSLVWAGAPYNSPLHFGNGTRLTVT.

The gene calls are TRBV6-1 and TRBJ1-5, with a possible D match to TRBD1 (6 bases). CDR3 size: 14 residues. Germline V CDR1 and CDR2: MNHNS, SASEGT. V shed 0 bases and J shed 10 bases, with 13 bases lying between them. The CDR3 reads CASSEATGEGPQHF. The CDR3 coding sequence is TGTGCCAGCAGTGAAGCGACAGGAGAAGGTCCCCAGCATTTT.

The gene calls are TRBV15 and TRBJ2-1; 16 bases are shared with TRBD2. V lost 1 base and J lost 4; bases outside the gene matches: 13. Germline V gene data show CDR1 as LNHNV and CDR2 as YYDKDF (reference sequence). The CDR3 has 21 residues. CDR3 coding DNA: TGTGCCACCAGCAGAGGGGGCGTCCCGGGACTAGCGGGAGGGCGGTACAATGAGCAGTTCTTC. It specifies CATSRGGVPGLAGGRYNEQFF. Drawing the rest from reference TRBV15 and TRBJ2-1, the complete variable domain is DAMVIQNPRYQVTQFGKPVTLSCSQTLNHNVMYWYQQKSSQAPKLLFHYYDKDFNNEADTPDNFQSRRPNTSFCFLDIRSPGLGDTAMYLCATSRGGVPGLAGGRYNEQFFGPGTRLTVL.

This clone showed up just a few times. The chain employs TRBV29-1 and TRBJ1-3; the D gene is possibly TRBD1 (5 bases). Deletions cut 6 bases from V and 0 bases from J, with 12 bases between. The CDR3 is made up of 14 amino acids. Germline V CDR1 and CDR2: SQVTM, ANQGSEA. The CDR3 nucleotides are TGCAGCGTGACCCCAGGGCTCTCTGGAAACACCATATATTTT. Translation gives CSVTPGLSGNTIYF.

V usage is TRBV4-2 and J usage is TRBJ2-2, with 10 nucleotides matching TRBD2. CDR3 length: 18 residues. Per the germline V gene, CDR1 is LGHNA and CDR2 is YNFKEQ. J gave up 1 base and V 0 bases, and 5 bases lay outside the gene matches. CDR3 protein: CASSQDRASGRNTGELFF. Written as DNA, the CDR3 is TGTGCCAGCAGCCAAGATAGGGCTAGCGGGAGGAACACCGGGGAGCTGTTTTTT.

The chain has TRBV7-2 and TRBJ2-5; 14 bases line up with TRBD2. Germline loops: CDR1 SGHTA, CDR2 FQGNSA. This CDR3 contains 16 residues. With V trimmed by 5 bases and J by 6 bases, 8 bases remained unmatched. CDR3 sequence reads: CASSPTGTSGRKTQYF. CDR3 DNA sequence: TGTGCCAGCAGCCCCACCGGGACTAGCGGGAGAAAGACCCAGTACTTC.

The gene calls are TRBV7-2 and TRBJ1-6; TRBD1 aligns across 8 bases. CDR3 length equals 15 residues. V shed 0 bases and J 10 bases; nucleotides not matched to a gene: 5. CDR1 SGHTA and CDR2 FQGNSA come from the germline V gene. CDR3 residues: CASSLATGVGSPLHF. CDR3 sequence (DNA): TGTGCCAGCAGCTTAGCGACAGGGGTTGGCTCACCCCTCCACTTT.

The chain links TRBV5-5 to TRBJ1-2; 9 nucleotides agree with TRBD1. Germline trimming cut 3 bases from V and 7 bases from J; bases unmatched to any gene: 13. Germline assignment: CDR1 SGHKS and CDR2 YYEKEE (reference sequence). The CDR3 length is 16 residues. The CDR3 DNA sequence: TGTGCCAGCAGCTCGAGGGGGGACAGGGTTGAGCGTGGCTACACCTTC. Translating gives CASSSRGDRVERGYTF. The full variable domain, in which reference TRBV5-5 and TRBJ1-2 provide the parts outside the CDR3, is DAGVTQSPTHLIKTRGQQVTLRCSPISGHKSVSWYQQVLGQGPQFIFQYYEKEERGRGNFPDRFSARQFPNYSSELNVNALLLGDSALYLCASSSRGDRVERGYTFGSGTRLTVV.

The rearrangement uses TRBV3-1 (or the pseudogene TRBV3-2) and TRBJ1-5; tentative D call: TRBD1 (6 bases). There are 15 residues in the CDR3. Germline loops: CDR1 LGHDT, CDR2 YNNKEL (reference sequence). Deletions cut 8 bases from V and 4 bases from J, with 18 bases between. CDR3 nucleotides: TGTGCCAGCGCACCAACACAGGGTGCAAATCAGCCCCAGCATTTT. This codes for CASAPTQGANQPQHF.

This clone showed up just a few times. The chain's CDR3 is CASSTDSNEKLFF. Written as DNA, the CDR3 is TGTGCCAGCAGTACCGACAGTAATGAAAAACTGTTTTTT. The V gene is TRBV12-3 or TRBV12-4, the J gene TRBJ1-4; TRBD1 is a possible D gene (5 bases). V gave up 5 bases and J gave up 4 bases, with 8 bases separating them. CDR3 length equals 13 residues.

This clone has a handful of counts. The chain has TRBV6-6 and TRBJ2-1; TRBD2 aligns across 8 bases. This CDR3 is built from 15 residues. Germline V gene sequence: CDR1 MNHNY, CDR2 SVGAGI (reference sequence). Unmatched junction bases numbered 7, after V lost 6 bases and J lost 3 bases. DNA of the CDR3: TGTGCCAGCAGCCGCCGCACTAGCGGCTACAATGAGCAGTTCTTC. It yields the protein CASSRRTSGYNEQFF.

The chain carries TRBV3-1 (or the pseudogene TRBV3-2) and TRBJ1-1; TRBD1 matches 7 bases. Germline lookup yields CDR1 LGHDT and CDR2 YNNKEL (reference sequence). CDR3 size: 15 residues. With V trimmed by 5 bases and J by 5 bases, 11 bases remained unmatched. In DNA form, the CDR3 reads TGTGCCAGCAGCTTGCGGACAGGAGGAGGGACTGAAGCTTTCTTT. This gives the protein CASSLRTGGGTEAFF.

This clone has a handful of counts. The chain couples TRBV19 to TRBJ2-7; possibly TRBD1 for D (6 bases). Germline-derived CDR1 and CDR2 are LNHDA and SQIVND (reference sequence). Trimming left V 6 bases short and J 0 bases short, with 12 bases between. This CDR3 contains 14 residues. The CDR3 spells CASSIGQSSYEQYF. The CDR3 DNA is TGTGCCAGTAGCATCGGACAGAGCTCCTACGAGCAGTACTTC.

This clone was recorded a few times. The J gene is TRBJ2-1, the V gene TRBV19, with 9 bases aligning to TRBD2. The CDR3 runs to 16 residues. Trimming cost V 3 bases and J 1 base; bases outside gene matches: 4. Germline CDR1 reads LNHDA; CDR2 reads SQIVND (reference sequence). In DNA form, the CDR3 reads TGTGCCAGTAGTATCTCAGCGGGGGGATCCTACAATGAGCAGTTCTTC. As protein: CASSISAGGSYNEQFF.

The J gene is TRBJ2-7, the V gene TRBV29-1, with D possibly matching TRBD1 (5 bases). Trimming shortened V by 3 bases and J by 3 bases, and 12 bases separated the two germline ends. From germline, CDR1 is SQVTM and CDR2 ANQGSEA. This CDR3 spans 13 amino acids. CDR3 coding DNA: TGCAGCGTTGATTCGGACACCCACTACGAGCAGTACTTC. It codes for CSVDSDTHYEQYF.